The source of this TCR beta chain is a study of PD-L1 blockade in urothelial cancer. The time point was: pretreatment peripheral blood. V lost 10 bases and J 0 bases, leaving 15 bases between the germline ends. Germline V gene lookup returns CDR1 SNHLY and CDR2 FYNNEI. CDR3 length: 14 amino acids. The data were produced by immunoSEQ multiplex PCR, yet TCRdb's version contains in-frame clones alone and is incomplete. The table has under 80,000 clones, roughly 79% seen once. The source material was PBMCs, sampled around atezolizumab (anti-PD-L1) treatment. The chain recombines TRBV2 with TRBJ1-2, with D unclear. This sequence was found in a man between 65 and 85 years old with urothelial cancer. This chain's CDR3 is CATHQEVANYGYTF. CDR3 sequence (DNA): TGTGCCACCCACCAGGAGGTAGCTAACTATGGCTACACCTTC.